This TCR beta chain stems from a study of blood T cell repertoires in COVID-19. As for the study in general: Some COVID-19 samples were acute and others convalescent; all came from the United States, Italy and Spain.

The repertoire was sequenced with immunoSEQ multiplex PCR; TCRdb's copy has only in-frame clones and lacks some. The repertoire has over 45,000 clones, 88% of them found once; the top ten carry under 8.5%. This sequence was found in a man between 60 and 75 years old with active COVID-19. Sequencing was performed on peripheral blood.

The CDR3, as DNA: TGTGCCAGCAACACAGGGGTGCGGGAAAAACTGTTTTTT. Translating it yields CASNTGVREKLFF. This chain uses TRBV6-6 with TRBJ1-4; 7 nucleotides align to TRBD1. After removal of 7 bases from V and 8 bases from J, the junction contained 7 bases not matched to a gene. Germline values: CDR1 MNHNY, CDR2 SVGAGI (reference sequence). CDR3 length: 13 amino acids.